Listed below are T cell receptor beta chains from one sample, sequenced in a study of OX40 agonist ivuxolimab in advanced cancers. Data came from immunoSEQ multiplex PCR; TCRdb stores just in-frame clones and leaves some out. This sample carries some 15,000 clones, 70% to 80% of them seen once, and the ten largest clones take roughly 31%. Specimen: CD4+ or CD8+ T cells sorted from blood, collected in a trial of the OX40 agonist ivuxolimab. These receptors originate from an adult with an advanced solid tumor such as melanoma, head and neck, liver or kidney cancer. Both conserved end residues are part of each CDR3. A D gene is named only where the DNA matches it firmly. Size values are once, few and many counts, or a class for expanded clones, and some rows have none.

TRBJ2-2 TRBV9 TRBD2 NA TGTGCCAGCAGCGTAGCTAGGGCGGGAGGAACGAACACCGGGGAGCTGTTTTTT CASSVARAGGTNTGELFF
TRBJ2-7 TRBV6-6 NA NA TGTGCCAGCAGTTACGAACGGGTAATGGGATGGGAGCAGTACTTC CASSYERVMGWEQYF
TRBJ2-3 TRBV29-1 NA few TGCAGCCAGGCAGGCACAGATACGCAGTATTTT CSQAGTDTQYF
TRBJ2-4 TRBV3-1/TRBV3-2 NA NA TGTGCCAGCAGCAACATTCAGTACTTC CASSNIQYF
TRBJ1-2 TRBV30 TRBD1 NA TGTGCCTGGCAGGGGGCCGGTGGCTACACCTTC CAWQGAGGYTF
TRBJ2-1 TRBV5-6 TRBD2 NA TGTGCCAGCAGCCCTCTAGACAGCGGGAAGTTGAGCAATGAGCAGTTCTTC CASSPLDSGKLSNEQFF
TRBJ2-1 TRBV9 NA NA TGTGCCAGCAGCGCGGACGGGAGCTCCTACAATGAGCAGTTCTTC CASSADGSSYNEQFF
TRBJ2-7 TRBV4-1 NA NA TGCGCCAGCAGCCAAGACGACTACGAGCAGTACTTC CASSQDDYEQYF
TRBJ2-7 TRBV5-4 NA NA TGTGCCAGCAGCTTGGGCGCCGAGCAGTACTTC CASSLGAEQYF
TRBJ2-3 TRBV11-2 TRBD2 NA TGTGCCAGCAGCCCCTTCGGGGGGTCGGTAGATACGCAGTATTTT CASSPFGGSVDTQYF
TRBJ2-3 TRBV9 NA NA TGTGCCAGCAGCGTAGTAGGAATAGCCGCGGATACGCAGTATTTT CASSVVGIAADTQYF
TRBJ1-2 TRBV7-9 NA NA TGTGCCAGCAGCTTCCCTACATCAAACTATGGCTACACCTTC CASSFPTSNYGYTF
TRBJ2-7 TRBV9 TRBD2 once TGTGCCAGCAGCCCGGGGGGCTCCTACGAGCAGTACTTC CASSPGGSYEQYF
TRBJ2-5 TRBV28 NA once TGTGCCAGCAGTTTCCGGGACGGCCTCCAAGAGACCCAGTACTTC CASSFRDGLQETQYF
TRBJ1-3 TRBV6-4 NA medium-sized TGTGCCAGCAGTGAGATGGACTCTGGAAACACCATATATTTT CASSEMDSGNTIYF
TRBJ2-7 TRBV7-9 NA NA TGTGCCAGCAGCCGCCGGGACAACCCCTACGAGCAGTACTTC CASSRRDNPYEQYF
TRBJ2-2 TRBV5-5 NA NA TGTGCCAGCAGAGGAGGGACGAACACCGGGGAGCTGTTTTTT CASRGGTNTGELFF
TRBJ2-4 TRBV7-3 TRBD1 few TGTGCCAGCAGCTTAGACCGGACAGGGGAGAGGCACATTCAGTACTTC CASSLDRTGERHIQYF
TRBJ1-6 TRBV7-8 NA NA TGTGCCACCACATCGGCGGGGAATTCACCCCTCCACTTT CATTSAGNSPLHF
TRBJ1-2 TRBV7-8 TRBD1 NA TGTGCCAGCAGCGCGTGGGGACAGAGCTATGGCTACACCTTC CASSAWGQSYGYTF
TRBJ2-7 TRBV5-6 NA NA TGTGCCAGCAGCCCCACCCTCGGGAGCGCCTACGAGCAGTACTTC CASSPTLGSAYEQYF
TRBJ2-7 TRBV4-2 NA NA TGTGCCAGCAGCCAAGAACGAGGCGGTGGCTACGAGCAGTACTTC CASSQERGGGYEQYF
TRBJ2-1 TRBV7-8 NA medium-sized TGTGCCAGCAGCCCGCATGAGGGGCGGAATGAGCAGTTCTTC CASSPHEGRNEQFF
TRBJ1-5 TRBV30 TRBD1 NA TGTGCCTGGGGGGACAGCGAGGGGTGGGCCGGTCAGCCCCAGCATTTT CAWGDSEGWAGQPQHF
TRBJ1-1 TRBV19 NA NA TGTGCCACCTATTTTAGTTTTGAAGCTTTCTTT CATYFSFEAFF
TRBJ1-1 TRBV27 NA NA TGTGCCAGCAGTTTATTGACCTCGGCTGAAGCTTTCTTT CASSLLTSAEAFF
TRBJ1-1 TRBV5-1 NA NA TGCGCCAGCAGCGTGGAACACGGGAACACTGAAGCTTTCTTT CASSVEHGNTEAFF
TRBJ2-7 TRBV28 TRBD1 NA TGTGCCAGCAGTTGGACAGGGACCCACGAGCAGTACTTC CASSWTGTHEQYF
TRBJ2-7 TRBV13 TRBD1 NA TGTGCCAGCGCGGACGGGACAGAGACCTACGAGCAGTACTTC CASADGTETYEQYF
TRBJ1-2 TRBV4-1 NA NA TGCGCCAGCAGCCAAGAGGACAGATTTAACTATGGCTACACCTTC CASSQEDRFNYGYTF
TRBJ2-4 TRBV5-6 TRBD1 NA TGTGCCAGCAGCTGGGACAGGGGATTCAAAAACATTCAGTACTTC CASSWDRGFKNIQYF
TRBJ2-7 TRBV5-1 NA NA TGCGCCAGCAGCTTTGGGGGCTACGAGCAGTACTTC CASSFGGYEQYF
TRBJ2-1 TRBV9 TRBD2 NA TGTGCCAGCAGCGCCGGACTAGTCAGCCGAAATGAGCAGTTCTTC CASSAGLVSRNEQFF
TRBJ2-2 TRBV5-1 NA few TGCGCCAGCAGCTTGGAATCTGACTACTACACCGGGGAGCTGTTTTTT CASSLESDYYTGELFF
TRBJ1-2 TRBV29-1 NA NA TGCAGCCACTTCAGAGGAGGCCCGGTGAACTATGGCTACACCTTC CSHFRGGPVNYGYTF
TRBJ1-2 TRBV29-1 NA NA TGCAGCGTTGAAGATCCAGGGGCACTTGTGGGGGGGTACTATGGCTACACCTTC CSVEDPGALVGGYYGYTF
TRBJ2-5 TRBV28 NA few TGTGCCAGCAGTCCACGCCTCGGGGGTCAAGAGACCCAGTACTTC CASSPRLGGQETQYF
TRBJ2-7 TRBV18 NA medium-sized TGTGCCAGCTCACCACGAAGGCAGGGTTCGAACGAGCAGTACTTC CASSPRRQGSNEQYF
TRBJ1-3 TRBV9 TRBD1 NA TGTGCCAGCAGCCCTCGGACAGGGCCTTTCTCTGGAAACACCATATATTTT CASSPRTGPFSGNTIYF
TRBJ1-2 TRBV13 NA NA TGTGCCAGCAGCTTAGGATGGGACGGCGCTAACTATGGCTACACCTTC CASSLGWDGANYGYTF
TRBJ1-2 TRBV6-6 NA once TGTGCCAGCAGCCCCTACAGGACGTCCGGGGGCTACACCTTC CASSPYRTSGGYTF
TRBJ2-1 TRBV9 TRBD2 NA TGTGCCAGCAGCGTAGCGCATTTGGCGGGAGGGTCCTACAATGAGCAGTTCTTC CASSVAHLAGGSYNEQFF
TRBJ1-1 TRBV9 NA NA TGTGCCAGCAGCGTAGGGGAGGGAGGGACCGGGTTAATTAACTCTGAAGCTTTCTTT CASSVGEGGTGLINSEAFF